This TCR beta chain was profiled in a study of lung T cells in sarcoidosis with Löfgren's syndrome (dated by TCRdb to 2016 to 2017). As for the study more broadly: Sarcoidosis was characterized as a granulomatous, predominantly pulmonary disease marked by accumulation of CD4+ T cells in bronchoalveolar lavage fluid. The repertoire analyses were focused on Lofgren's syndrome patients. Study-level results and caveats: Multiple Lofgren's syndrome patients were reported to share TRAV12-1 and TRBV2 CDR3 motifs, a finding that suggests public CD4+ TCR repertoires. Recognition of a sarcoidosis-associated antigen was merely suggested, with the antigen itself still putative and unidentified. Analysis of alphabeta pairing showed that TRAV12-1 paired preferentially with TRBV2, and the TCRs formed by this pairing showed CDR3 homology. Compared with control subjects, Lofgren's syndrome patients were reported to have TRAV12-1 and TRBV2 as the most expanded V gene segments.

This clonotype appeared a single time. This receptor's antigen is unknown. There are no base qualities to consult, and no much larger clone falls within one base. A read on its own is weak evidence. The study profiled TCR repertoires of CD4+ T cells collected through bronchoalveolar lavage. CDR1 is given as DFQATT and CDR2 as SNEGSKA, both from the germline V gene (reference sequence). A distance of 13 bases separates the germline ends of V and J, which lose 3 bases and 6 bases respectively. The CDR3 numbers 13 residues from cysteine through phenylalanine. Only CDR3 DNA is held: 39 bases, read in frame from base 1. Reads for this sample came from an Illumina MiSeq. TCRdb redid the processing of the public reads, applying fastp at Q25 and MiXCR, and retained in-frame beta chains. Identical CDR3 protein sequences are pooled into one entry, listed with their most common genes and DNA. The sample table holds 3,000 to 4,000 distinct CDR3 sequences, of which more than 20% were seen once. The ten largest clonotypes hold over 8.5% of the sample.

The chain links TRBV20-1 with TRBJ2-3, with the D gene tentatively TRBD1 or TRBD2, based on 5 matching bases in each. Source material: CD4+ T cells from bronchoalveolar lavage. This clonotype originated in a human donor with sarcoidosis (Löfgren's syndrome or another form), or a control subject (not recorded which). The CDR3 protein is CSASRVGTDTQYF. The sequenced DNA is TGCAGTGCTAGCAGGGTAGGGACGGATACGCAGTATTTT.